Below, 25 T cell receptor beta chains from the same sample are listed, as sequenced in a study of T cell responses to AZD1222 COVID-19 vaccine. Clones were sequenced by immunoSEQ multiplex PCR, and TCRdb holds only the in-frame ones, with some missing. The sample carries 140,000 or so clones, 80% to 95% recorded once. The starting material was peripheral blood, obtained 28 days after the second AZD1222 dose. The receptors derive from an adult who received the AZD1222 COVID-19 vaccine.

Only one count was recorded for this clone. V usage is TRBV11-2 and J usage is TRBJ2-1; 7 bases line up with TRBD2. The V segment lost 3 bases and the J segment 7 bases; nucleotides outside the gene matches: 15. The CDR3 runs to 17 residues. Germline CDR1 is SGHAT and CDR2 is FQNNGV. CDR3 in amino acids: CASSLHAGTGGLNEQFF. DNA for the CDR3: TGTGCCAGCAGCTTGCACGCGGGGACGGGGGGACTAAATGAGCAGTTCTTC.

The chain has TRBV7-3 and TRBJ1-1; the D gene is possibly TRBD1 (5 bases). The CDR3 is 16 amino acids. Germline CDR1 is SGHTA and CDR2 is FQGTGA. V shed 5 bases and J shed 4 bases, with 20 bases lying between them. CDR3 nucleotides: TGTGCCAGCAGCCCCTACCCGACGGAAAGGGGCACTGAAGCTTTCTTT. Translating it yields CASSPYPTERGTEAFF.

CDR3 nucleotides: TGTGCCAGCAGCACAAGGGCATTCTTCACAGATACGCAGTATTTT. Its translation: CASSTRAFFTDTQYF. The V and J genes are TRBV7-2 and TRBJ2-3; D unresolved. Germline V gene data show CDR1 as SGHTA and CDR2 as FQGNSA. This CDR3 has 15 amino acids. With 5 bases removed from V and 2 bases from J, the gap between germline ends came to 14 bases.

This clone appeared once. The V gene is TRBV27, the J gene TRBJ2-1; D unclear. The germline gives CDR1 MNHEY, CDR2 SMNVEV (reference sequence). V gave up 6 bases and J gave up 2 bases, with 11 bases separating them. The CDR3 covers 14 residues. CDR3 coding DNA: TGTGCCAGCAGCTTCAAGGGTGCCTACAATGAGCAGTTCTTC. Translated, it gives CASSFKGAYNEQFF.

This clone has a single count. V and J are TRBV12-3 or TRBV12-4 and TRBJ2-5; the D gene could be TRBD1 or TRBD2 (5 bases each). The CDR3 is 13 amino acids. Trimming shortened V by 6 bases and J by 5 bases, and 13 bases separated the two germline ends. In DNA, the CDR3 is TGTGCCAGCAGCTCCGACTGGGGGGAGACCCAGTACTTC. This encodes CASSSDWGETQYF.

The J gene is TRBJ2-2, the V gene TRBV5-4, with D uncertain. Per germline, CDR1 SGHNT and CDR2 YYREEE (reference sequence). The CDR3 contains 17 residues. Trimming took off 2 bases at V and 4 bases at J, with 18 bases between the two ends. The CDR3 sequence: CASSFRQPQPGTGELFF. CDR3 in DNA: TGTGCCAGCAGCTTCAGGCAGCCGCAGCCCGGCACCGGGGAGCTGTTTTTT.

This rearrangement joins TRBV7-2 to TRBJ2-7, with D tentatively TRBD1 (6 bases). Looked up from germline, CDR1 is SGHTA and CDR2 is FQGNSA. V gave up 5 bases and J gave up 5 bases, with 13 bases separating them. The CDR3 sequence is 13 residues long. The CDR3 DNA follows: TGTGCCAGCAGCAGAGAAGGGGGAGACGAGCAGTACTTC. Encoded protein: CASSREGGDEQYF.

The chain is built from TRBV5-4 and TRBJ1-2; 7 bases agree with TRBD1. V was pared by 6 bases and J by 4 bases, with 6 bases of the junction left unmatched. Germline-derived CDR1 and CDR2 are SGHNT and YYREEE (reference sequence). This CDR3 region has 13 residues. The CDR3 loop reads CASNLGGSYGYTF. Written as DNA, the CDR3 is TGTGCCAGCAACCTAGGGGGCAGCTATGGCTACACCTTC.

This clone was seen only a few times. V gene TRBV29-1 combines with J gene TRBJ2-1, with TRBD2 matching over 8 bases. The CDR3 length is 12 residues. CDR1 is SQVTM, CDR2 ANQGSEA, per germline. J gave up 8 bases and V 7 bases, and 7 bases lay outside the gene matches. The CDR3 is CSAPAGGHEQFF. In nucleotides, the CDR3 is TGCAGCGCCCCCGCGGGGGGCCATGAGCAGTTCTTC.

This clone came up a few times. The rearrangement joins TRBV6-5 to TRBJ2-7; no clear D gene. The CDR3 totals 13 residues. Germline-derived CDR1 and CDR2 are MNHEY and SVGAGI. The germline V and J ends were trimmed by 8 bases and 0 bases, with 11 bases remaining between them. CDR3 coding DNA: TGTGCCAGCTCCATAGCAAACTCCTACGAGCAGTACTTC. It is translated as CASSIANSYEQYF.

The genes are TRBV18 and TRBJ2-1, with a possible D match to TRBD2 (6 bases). This CDR3 comprises 13 residues. V lost 6 bases to trimming and J lost 5 bases, with 11 bases between them. Germline loops: CDR1 KGHSH, CDR2 LQKENI. The CDR3 is CASSLDYDNEQFF. CDR3 sequence (DNA): TGTGCCAGCTCTCTGGACTATGACAATGAGCAGTTCTTC.

The chain couples TRBV5-1 to TRBJ2-7; 7 nucleotides line up with TRBD1. Germline loops: CDR1 SGHRS, CDR2 YFSETQ. Trimming took 0 bases from V and 3 from J; bases not matched to a gene: 3. The CDR3 is 14 residues long. CDR3 sequence (DNA): TGCGCCAGCAGCTTGGACAGGGGTTTCTACGAGCAGTACTTC. Its protein product is CASSLDRGFYEQYF.

The chain is built from TRBV11-2 and TRBJ1-1; the D is unclear. The CDR3 length is 15 residues. CDR1 SGHAT and CDR2 FQNNGV come from the germline V gene. The V end was cut by 0 bases, the J end by 4 bases, with 12 bases between. CDR3 residues: CASSLDLRDFTEAFF. CDR3 coding DNA: TGTGCCAGCAGCTTAGATCTAAGAGACTTCACTGAAGCTTTCTTT.

The genes are TRBV3-1 (or the pseudogene TRBV3-2) and TRBJ2-7; D is unresolved. Germline V gives CDR1 LGHDT, CDR2 YNNKEL (reference sequence). The CDR3 has 18 residues. The V and J ends lost 0 bases and 1 base respectively, with 19 bases between them. CDR3 nucleotides: TGTGCCAGCAGCCAAGATGGGGTGGACCCTCTATCGTCCTACGAGCAGTACTTC. Translated, it gives CASSQDGVDPLSSYEQYF.

Only one count was recorded for this clone. The V call is TRBV9, the J call TRBJ2-5; unclear D gene. The length of the CDR3 is 15 residues. The V end was cut by 2 bases, the J end by 1 base, with 12 bases between. Germline CDR1 and CDR2: SGDLS and YYNGEE. Here the CDR3 DNA reads TGTGCCAGCAGCGTTTCATCCACTGGCCAAGAGACCCAGTACTTC. Protein sequence: CASSVSSTGQETQYF.

This chain links TRBV6-5 with TRBJ1-2; 8 bases are a match to TRBD1. This CDR3 spans 15 amino acids. Germline lookup yields CDR1 MNHEY and CDR2 SVGAGI. V lost 5 bases and J lost 5; bases outside the gene matches: 10. CDR3: CASSTAGTGLYGYTF. For the CDR3, the DNA is TGTGCCAGCAGTACGGCCGGGACAGGCCTTTATGGCTACACCTTC.

This sequence joins TRBV5-4 and TRBJ1-3; TRBD1 is a possible D gene (6 bases). CDR3 size: 15 residues. The V end was cut by 0 bases, the J end by 3 bases, with 10 bases between. Germline V gives CDR1 SGHNT, CDR2 YYREEE (reference sequence). The CDR3 is CASSLGQGIGNTIYF. The DNA for the CDR3 is TGTGCCAGCAGCTTGGGGCAGGGGATTGGAAACACCATATATTTT.

CDR3 coding DNA: TGTGCCAGCAGCGCCCGACAGGAAATCTACTATGGCTACACCTTC. Its translation: CASSARQEIYYGYTF. V and J are TRBV7-9 and TRBJ1-2; D possibly corresponds to TRBD1 (6 bases). Looked up from germline, CDR1 is SEHNR and CDR2 is FQNEAQ (reference sequence). The CDR3 is made up of 15 amino acids. The ends were cut back, 5 bases at V and 3 bases at J, with 16 bases in the middle.

The rearrangement joins TRBV6-2 or TRBV6-3 to TRBJ2-3; tentative D call: TRBD1 (5 bases). The germline V gene encodes CDR1 MNHEY and CDR2 SVGEGT. CDR3 length equals 13 residues. Between the trimmed V and J ends, which lost 6 bases and 2 bases, there was a span of 9 bases. CDR3 in amino acids: CASSLQVTDTQYF. CDR3 DNA sequence: TGTGCCAGCAGCCTACAGGTCACAGATACGCAGTATTTT.

V is TRBV29-1 and J is TRBJ1-1; TRBD1 might be the D (5 bases). Germline CDR1 reads SQVTM; CDR2 reads ANQGSEA. Deletions cut 5 bases from V and 8 bases from J, with 18 bases between. The CDR3 spans 13 residues. CDR3 region: CSVFTTPGVEAFF. The CDR3 nucleotides are TGCAGCGTTTTTACGACCCCGGGGGTGGAAGCTTTCTTT.

This chain connects TRBV6-6 to TRBJ1-5; 7 bases match TRBD1. V trimming: 2 bases; J trimming: 8 bases; junction bases outside the gene matches: 12. The CDR3 has 16 amino acids. Germline lookup yields CDR1 MNHNY and CDR2 SVGAGI (reference sequence). The CDR3 sequence: CASSYRLTGMEKPQHF. CDR3 coding DNA: TGTGCCAGCAGTTACAGGTTGACAGGGATGGAGAAGCCCCAGCATTTT.

Notes on this clone: The sample contains more than one DNA sequence encoding this CDR3. The chain joins TRBV20-1 to TRBJ1-1; D gene ambiguous. Trimming stripped 1 base from V and 0 bases from J, with 0 bases between. Germline lookup yields CDR1 DFQATT and CDR2 SNEGSKA (reference sequence). CDR3 length equals 11 residues. DNA for the CDR3: TGCAGTGCTAGAGTGAACACTGAAGCTTTCTTT. Protein sequence: CSARVNTEAFF.

The V and J genes are TRBV12-3 or TRBV12-4 and TRBJ2-1, with D perhaps TRBD2 (5 bases). The germline V and J ends were trimmed by 6 bases and 6 bases, with 12 bases remaining between them. This CDR3 has 13 residues. Written as DNA, the CDR3 is TGTGCCAGCAGAACGGGGATGACCAATGAGCAGTTCTTC. Translation gives CASRTGMTNEQFF.

The chain has TRBV5-5 and TRBJ1-5; D gene uncertain. This CDR3 comprises 14 residues. Germline V gene data show CDR1 as SGHKS and CDR2 as YYEKEE (reference sequence). The V end lost 3 bases, the J end lost 4 bases, and 11 bases lay between the germline ends. CDR3 sequence (DNA): TGTGCCAGCAGCTCGGACCCTATTAATCAGCCCCAGCATTTT. It specifies CASSSDPINQPQHF.

V and J are TRBV5-1 and TRBJ1-1; 8 bases are a match to TRBD1. J gave up 8 bases and V 5 bases, and 11 bases lay outside the gene matches. The CDR3 length is 14 residues. The germline V gene encodes CDR1 SGHRS and CDR2 YFSETQ. CDR3 bases: TGCGCCAGCAGACAGGACAGGGACGTGTCAGAAGCTTTCTTT. It encodes CASRQDRDVSEAFF.